This T cell receptor (beta chain) appears in the sequencing data of a study of CD8+ T cells in alopecia areata (dated by TCRdb to about 2018). About the investigation overall: Treated patients were enrolled in an open-label pilot trial of oral tofacitinib at 5 to 10 mg twice daily for moderate-to-severe alopecia areata. Tofacitinib was given for 6 to 18 months, followed by 6 months of follow-up off drug to assess delayed response and recurrence. The study used high-throughput TCRbeta sequencing to examine T cell clonal expansion in alopecia areata, in both the C3H/HeJ mouse model and human patients. Human TCRbeta sequencing covered scalp tissue and sorted CD4+ and CD8+ peripheral blood T cells from patchy and totalis/universalis alopecia areata patients and healthy controls. Biopsies were taken from tofacitinib-treated patients at baseline and at 4 and 24 weeks of treatment, and a later scalp biopsy was taken in several of the tofacitinib-treated patients. Scalp clonality was compared among normal scalp (n=4), patchy alopecia areata scalp (n=8), and alopecia totalis/universalis scalp (n=8). RNA came from the PAXgene miRNA kit for fixed scalp, the miRNeasy kit for PBMCs, and the RNeasy kit for mouse skin. TCRbeta CDR3 regions were amplified by immunoSEQ multiplex PCR with 35 Vbeta forward and 13 Jbeta reverse primers. Broad study findings and their caveats: Shared TCR sequences between patients were less evident than in mice, which may be partly attributable to HLA diversity in the patient population. Higher clonality and more expanded CD8+ clones were observed in lesional scalp than in normal scalp, particularly in alopecia totalis/universalis, a finding suggestive of antigenic drive. Scalp TCR repertoire analysis is complicated because resident alphabeta T cells in normal human skin are also sequenced, whereas mouse skin is dominated by gammadelta T cells.

With respect to this clone: The antigen this receptor binds is unknown. Base qualities are not recorded, but no much larger clone differs from it by a single base.

The library was produced with the immunoSEQ multiplex PCR assay. For TCR sequencing, RNA was extracted from every sample and reverse transcribed into cDNA to serve as template. First-strand cDNA was synthesized with SuperScript III using a 2:1 mix of oligo-dT and random hexamers. A synthetic immune receptor repertoire was used to gauge amplification bias, and whatever bias remained was removed computationally. On the authors' methods: After raw reads were preprocessed to remove errors, the CDR3 was defined following IMGT conventions as running from the conserved cysteine to phenylalanine. Clonality was calculated as 1 minus Shannon entropy normalized by log2 of the number of productive unique TCRs. Scalp TCRbeta sequences were cross-referenced with sorted blood CD4 and CD8 repertoires so that the CD4 or CD8 identity of scalp clones could be inferred. TCRdb stores this immuneACCESS table with in-frame sequences only. Part of the clones is absent; in the studies checked, under half of the shortfall reflects unresolved V genes, and no reason is known for the rest. From that table come the V and J calls and clone size; the DNA was used to work out D and trimming. Present in this sample are roughly 97,000 clones, approximately 42% of which were seen just once. The top ten constitute 1% to 1.5% of the sample.

Lesional scalp punch biopsies and peripheral blood were collected from alopecia areata patients. PBMCs were separated by density centrifugation and stained for CD3, CD4 and CD8, after which CD4+ and CD8+ T cells were sorted on a FACSAria. The CDR3 covers 16 residues, taking in both the cysteine and the phenylalanine. Only CDR3 DNA remains: 48 bases, in frame from the first base. V and J are truncated by 5 bases and 1 base respectively, leaving an intervening sequence of 20 bases. Via the germline V gene (reference sequence), CDR1 is GTSNPN and CDR2 SVGIG. This clonotype was sampled from a human donor with alopecia areata. Specimen: CD4+ T cells sorted from blood. The rearrangement combines TRBV30 with TRBJ1-2, and the D gene may be TRBD1, 6 bases matching. This receptor carries the CDR3 CAWDKKTGTHNYGYTF. The nucleotide sequence is given as TGTGCCTGGGATAAGAAAACAGGGACCCATAACTATGGCTACACCTTC.